These 22 T cell receptor beta chains came from one sample sequenced in a study of regulatory T cells in long-lasting Graves disease. Building of the TCR beta libraries involved iRepertoire HTBI primers and Arm-PCR of CDR3 regions. MiXCR was run by TCRdb on the multiplex PCR reads, yielding one entry per CDR3 protein. The sample holds about 540,000 distinct CDR3 sequences, 13% seen once. As to time point: newly diagnosed GD, antithyroid drugs for less than 3 months. The TCR library used RNA extracted from PBMCs. This sample also belongs to another study, concerning T cells in Graves' hyperthyroidism and ophthalmopathy.

The source material was peripheral blood mononuclear cells (PBMCs), sampled at new diagnosis, from a patient treated with antithyroid drugs. These TCRs come from a man aged 25-45 years with Graves disease.

Concerning this clonotype: A much larger clone sits a single nucleotide away, making a read error possible. J is TRBJ2-1 and V is TRBV27; no clear D gene. The CDR3 is made up of 14 amino acids. Trimming shortened V by 5 bases and J by 8 bases, and 16 bases separated the two germline ends. Germline V gene sequence: CDR1 MNHEY, CDR2 SMNVEV (reference sequence). This chain's CDR3 is CASSNRYAMDEQFF. As DNA, the CDR3 is TGTGCCAGCAGTAACCGGTACGCCATGGATGAGCAGTTCTTC.

This clonotype has at least ten counts. The CDR3 DNA follows: TGTGCCAGCAGTTACCCCACCCGACTAGCGGGCGAGTACGAGCAGTACTTC. Translating it yields CASSYPTRLAGEYEQYF. This chain joins TRBV6-5 and TRBJ2-7; 10 bases match TRBD2. CDR1 is MNHEY, CDR2 SVGAGI, per germline. The V gene end was trimmed by 2 bases and the J gene end by 4 bases; junction bases not matched to a gene: 11. The CDR3 loop spans 17 amino acids.

This clonotype was recorded at least ten times. The rearrangement uses TRBV18 and TRBJ2-6; TRBD2 matches 8 bases. This CDR3 is built from 15 residues. Looked up from germline, CDR1 is KGHSH and CDR2 is LQKENI. V lost 2 bases, J lost 3 bases, and 0 bases stayed unmatched. The CDR3: CASSPAGGGANVLTF. The CDR3 bases are TGTGCCAGCTCACCAGCGGGAGGTGGGGCCAACGTCCTGACTTTC.

This clonotype was counted only a few times. The chain joins TRBV30 to TRBJ2-3; D unclear. Trimming pared 3 bases from V and 5 bases from J, leaving 12 bases between. The germline V gene encodes CDR1 GTSNPN and CDR2 SVGIG (reference sequence). This CDR3 contains 13 residues. The CDR3 sequence: CAWRPNPQDTQYF. The CDR3 DNA is TGTGCCTGGAGGCCGAACCCGCAAGATACGCAGTATTTT.

This clonotype was seen ten or more times. V and J are TRBV6-2 or TRBV6-3 and TRBJ2-1; D gene uncertain. This CDR3 region has 14 residues. V lost 7 bases and J 6 bases, leaving 16 bases between the germline ends. The V gene's germline CDR1 is MNHEY and CDR2 SVGEGT. CDR3 DNA: TGTGCCAGCACCGTCACACTGCCCCTCAATGAGCAGTTCTTC. It translates to CASTVTLPLNEQFF.

V and J are TRBV20-1 and TRBJ1-5, with 8 bases lining up with TRBD1. With V trimmed by 6 bases and J by 2 bases, 0 bases remained unmatched. The CDR3 runs 12 residues. CDR1 and CDR2 from the germline V gene are DFQATT and SNEGSKA (reference sequence). The CDR3 is CSAGQGNQPQHF. As DNA, the CDR3 is TGCAGTGCGGGACAGGGCAATCAGCCCCAGCATTTT.

This clonotype was seen ten or more times. V is TRBV11-2 and J is TRBJ2-7; 10 nucleotides agree with TRBD1. The junction had 2 bases not matched to a gene; V was cut back by 5 bases and J by 1 base. The CDR3 contains 14 residues. Germline assignment: CDR1 SGHAT and CDR2 FQNNGV. CDR3 protein: CASSQGQGSYEQYF. The CDR3 nucleotides read TGTGCCAGCAGCCAGGGACAGGGGTCCTACGAGCAGTACTTC.

This clonotype was counted many times. CDR3 in amino acids: CAWTGAYSYEQYF. DNA for the CDR3: TGTGCCTGGACGGGGGCCTACTCCTACGAGCAGTACTTC. This chain links TRBV30 with TRBJ2-7; D tentatively reads TRBD1 or TRBD2 (6 bases each). Looked up from germline, CDR1 is GTSNPN and CDR2 is SVGIG (reference sequence). This CDR3 comprises 13 residues. The V end lost 4 bases, the J end lost 0 bases, and 10 bases lay between the germline ends.

This clonotype was observed at least ten times. V is TRBV27 and J is TRBJ2-2, with 11 bases fitting TRBD2. The CDR3 consists of 16 residues. The germline V gene has CDR1 MNHEY and CDR2 SMNVEV (reference sequence). With 5 bases clipped from V and 1 base from J, the junction kept 3 bases outside the gene matches. This CDR3 is CASSGTSGGNTGELFF. CDR3 bases: TGTGCCAGCAGTGGGACTAGCGGAGGGAACACCGGGGAGCTGTTTTTT.

The chain combines TRBV24-1 with TRBJ2-2; 12 bases match TRBD2. The CDR3 runs 17 residues. Unmatched junction bases numbered 5, after V lost 3 bases and J lost 4 bases. Germline loops: CDR1 KGHDR, CDR2 SFDVKD. The CDR3 DNA reads TGTGCCACCAGTGATAAACTAGCGGGAGGTTCCACCGGGGAGCTGTTTTTT. This translates into CATSDKLAGGSTGELFF.

The chain uses TRBV6-1 and TRBJ2-1; D gene uncertain. Trimming removed 5 bases from V and 11 bases from J, with 13 bases in between. Germline V gene lookup returns CDR1 MNHNS and CDR2 SASEGT. This CDR3 spans 12 amino acids. CDR3 sequence reads: CASSPATAKQFF. In DNA, the CDR3 is TGTGCCAGCAGTCCCGCCACCGCTAAGCAGTTCTTC.

This rearrangement joins TRBV2 to TRBJ2-3, with D perhaps matching TRBD1 or TRBD2 (5 bases each). The CDR3 is 12 amino acids. The germline gives CDR1 SNHLY, CDR2 FYNNEI. The V and J ends lost 7 bases and 10 bases respectively, with 15 bases between them. DNA of the CDR3: TGTGCCAGCAAGTTTGAGGGGAGTGCGCAGTATTTT. Protein sequence: CASKFEGSAQYF.

This clonotype has only one observation. A much larger clone lies a single base off, so this may be a read error. In nucleotides, the CDR3 is TGTGCCAGCAGCCAATCTCCGGGACAGAGCGTGTCCGAGCAGTACTTC. It specifies CASSQSPGQSVSEQYF. V gene TRBV7-9 combines with J gene TRBJ2-7; TRBD1 matches at 7 bases. The CDR3 totals 16 residues. Unmatched junction bases numbered 16, after V lost 5 bases and J lost 6 bases. CDR1 SEHNR and CDR2 FQNEAQ come from the germline V gene (reference sequence).

This clonotype has more than one count but fewer than ten. V usage is TRBV11-2 and J usage is TRBJ2-6; D unresolved. This CDR3 has 16 amino acids. Trimming stripped 5 bases from V and 0 bases from J, with 11 bases between. Per germline, CDR1 SGHAT and CDR2 FQNNGV. In nucleotides, the CDR3 is TGTGCCAGCAGCAGGATGCAAAGCTCTGGGGCCAACGTCCTGACTTTC. Translating gives CASSRMQSSGANVLTF.

This clonotype was counted many times. The chain is built from TRBV29-1 and TRBJ1-5, with 7 nucleotides matching TRBD1. The J segment lost 6 bases and the V segment lost 4 bases, leaving 9 bases of the junction unmatched. The CDR3 contains 14 residues. CDR1 SQVTM and CDR2 ANQGSEA come from the germline V gene. CDR3 nucleotide sequence: TGCAGCGTTGGGGGACCAGGGGGAGGTCAGCCCCAGCATTTT. Protein sequence: CSVGGPGGGQPQHF.

This clonotype was counted many times. CDR3 protein: CASSGTGGREQYF. The CDR3 DNA is TGCGCCAGCAGCGGGACAGGGGGAAGAGAGCAGTACTTC. This rearrangement joins TRBV5-1 to TRBJ2-7; TRBD1 matches 11 bases. V lost 4 bases and J lost 7; bases outside the gene matches: 4. This CDR3 has 13 residues. Germline CDR1 is SGHRS and CDR2 is YFSETQ.

The chain carries TRBV5-1 and TRBJ2-2, with a tentative D call TRBD2 (6 bases). CDR1 is SGHRS and CDR2 is YFSETQ in the germline V gene. This CDR3 is 18 amino acids long. Deletions cut 7 bases from V and 3 bases from J, with 25 bases between. This CDR3 reads CASDLRDQGLLDTGELFF. Here the CDR3 DNA reads TGCGCCAGCGATTTAAGGGACCAGGGACTGTTGGACACCGGGGAGCTGTTTTTT.

Only a few counts were recorded for this clonotype. V and J are TRBV19 and TRBJ2-1; 14 nucleotides align to TRBD2. The CDR3 totals 17 residues. Trimming took 5 bases from V and 5 from J; bases not matched to a gene: 8. The V gene's germline CDR1 is LNHDA and CDR2 SQIVND (reference sequence). The CDR3 DNA sequence: TGTGCCAGTAGTGCGCCGGGACTAGCGGGAGAGGACAATGAGCAGTTCTTC. This gives the protein CASSAPGLAGEDNEQFF.

This clonotype turned up a few times. The chain has TRBV5-1 and TRBJ1-1, with a possible D match to TRBD1 (5 bases). The ends were cut back, 0 bases at V and 4 bases at J, with 16 bases in the middle. Germline values: CDR1 SGHRS, CDR2 YFSETQ. This CDR3 region has 16 residues. The DNA of the CDR3 is TGCGCCAGCAGCTTGGTCCTTGGGGGGTTGAGCACTGAAGCTTTCTTT. Protein: CASSLVLGGLSTEAFF.

This clonotype was seen ten or more times. The chain carries TRBV27 and TRBJ2-1, with 9 bases aligning to TRBD1. Looked up from germline, CDR1 is MNHEY and CDR2 is SMNVEV (reference sequence). The J segment lost 6 bases and the V segment lost 3 bases, leaving 3 bases of the junction unmatched. This CDR3 comprises 14 residues. CDR3 residues: CASSLDRGANEQFF. The CDR3 DNA sequence: TGTGCCAGCAGTTTGGACAGGGGTGCCAATGAGCAGTTCTTC.

This clonotype came up a few times. The genes are TRBV3-1 and TRBJ2-7, with a tentative D call TRBD2 (6 bases). The CDR3 is made up of 13 amino acids. Trimming left V 8 bases short and J 2 bases short, with 13 bases between. The V gene's germline CDR1 is LGHDT and CDR2 YNNKEL (reference sequence). The CDR3: CASLSGLPYEQYF. Here the CDR3 DNA reads TGTGCCAGCTTAAGTGGACTACCCTACGAGCAGTACTTC.

This clonotype has a single count. Written as DNA, the CDR3 is TGCGCCAGCAGCCGACCCGACAGGGCCGGCAATCAGCCCCAGCATTTT. Encoded protein: CASSRPDRAGNQPQHF. The gene calls are TRBV4-1 and TRBJ1-5, with 7 positions matching TRBD1. Trimming cost V 4 bases and J 2 bases; bases outside gene matches: 8. Germline V gene data show CDR1 as MGHRA and CDR2 as YSYEKL. This CDR3 is built from 16 residues.